This T cell receptor beta chain comes out of a study of cytomegalovirus exposure and HLA in healthy donors (dated by TCRdb to 2017 to 2019). For the wider study: An earlier analysis of some 600 of the donors reported about 300 Gb of sequence data and approximately 120 million unique TCR beta sequences obtained from about 179 million T cells. An early release that covered approximately 600 HLA-typed donors contained approximately 300 gigabases of sequencing data and tens of millions of unique TCR sequences. Among the roughly 370 genotyped donors, around 81% belonged to the genetic ancestry cluster associated with self-reported Caucasian donors. The study aimed to test whether signatures of past pathogen exposure could be identified by cataloging public T cell receptors. Using immunosequencing, the study profiled T cell repertoires from fewer than 850 subjects and related those repertoires to cytomegalovirus serostatus. Besides the first cohort of 500 to 700 subjects, a separate validation cohort made up of 120 different subjects was used. To predict cytomegalovirus infection status, the study brought together high-throughput TCR immunosequencing, statistical association of individual TCRs with disease status, and machine learning. To study patterns of TCR occurrence, a later analysis re-analyzed previously published TCR beta repertoires from 600 to 750 donors and added high-resolution HLA genotyping. In the later analysis, no new phenotypic data were used to find candidate immune exposures; instead, reliance was placed on TCR beta sequences and their occurrence across donors. An earlier analysis of about 620 of the donors applied high-throughput TCR beta sequencing to assess whether each TCR beta V gene segment acted as functional or pseudogenic. Donor age, sex, ethnicity and CMV serostatus were compiled alongside the repertoire data. In a later genetic analysis, genome-wide SNP genotypes for about 65% of the roughly 700 donors were used, and that subset was treated as a discovery cohort. Every repertoire in the discovery cohort had been generated on one and the same sequencing platform. Class I and class II HLA loci were covered by the typing at four-digit resolution. Typing coverage varied by locus: roughly 629-640 donors for A, B, C, DRB1 and DQB1; more than 500 for DQA1; 606 for DPA1; around 450 for DPB1. Roughly five DR-DQ haplotypes were treated as single units for association and clustering because of strong linkage in the cohort. On average, around 240,000 unique TCR beta nucleotide sequences were sequenced per donor among a few hundred genotyped donors of the cohort, with roughly a sixth of those sequences being non-productive. The research as a whole found: Cytomegalovirus status was reported to be diagnosed by the classifier with high specificity and sensitivity in both the original and validation cohorts. According to a later analysis, parvovirus B19, influenza, CMV and Epstein-Barr virus appeared linked to several top co-occurrence clusters. A further reported finding was that TCR beta sequences accurately predicted the HLA-A and HLA-B alleles for most subjects in the first cohort. Because some donors lacked HLA typing at each locus, the association tests relied only on the typed subset. A cluster of highly shared sequence variants was judged likely to represent a technical artifact of the sequencing pipeline. According to a later genetic analysis, donors in an Asian-associated ancestry cluster had fewer N-insertions in productive TCRs than the roughly 700-donor mean. The study gave a list of under 200 TCR beta chains associated with cytomegalovirus. CMV serostatus was the only immune exposure information available for the cohort. Specific HLA alleles were associated with 15,000 to 20,000 TCR beta sequences at a false discovery rate of 0.05 in a later analysis. Because counts were too low, some 16 rarely observed V segments, including chromosome 9 orphons, were excluded from the earlier analysis of 587 of the donors. According to the authors, the approach could potentially be generalized to other disease states and immunological phenotypes. Most CMV-associated TCR beta chains appeared to be HLA-restricted in a later analysis, and the HLA associations seemed to be driven largely by CMV exposure. Some IMGT-functional V segments, including TRBV6-2 and TRBV6-3, could not be distinguished by the 87-base-pair reads and were therefore excluded. In vitro tests confirmed that a few of the cytomegalovirus-associated TCR beta chains recognize cytomegalovirus antigens. Compared with equally common non-associated chains, HLA-associated TCR beta chains in a later analysis were more clonally expanded and had lower generation probabilities. Broadly in line with IMGT annotations, most TCR beta V segments showed up in productive rearrangements about 87% or about 30% of the time in an earlier analysis of several hundred of the donors. In this cohort, only TCR beta chains were sequenced, and detectable features were limited by the absence of alpha or paired-chain data. When HLA alleles, especially DR and DQ, strongly co-occurred, TCR associations were difficult to assign to individual alleles. Presence/absence analyses assumed roughly uniform sequencing depth across donors, an assumption that may not hold. In a later analysis, the rate of TCR association differed among HLA loci, with DRB1 alleles having the most associated TCRs and HLA-C alleles having the fewest. Linkage disequilibrium might explain the correlated functional status among segregating V segments, but an unknown experimental factor could not be excluded. In a later genetic analysis, a missense DCLRE1C variant was associated with V-gene and J-gene trimming of TCR beta chains, and the association was replicated in an independent cohort. Most TCR sequences were observed very rarely across donors, whereas some public TCRs were present in many individuals.

A remark on this clone: Its binding antigen is unknown. The sample holds no much larger clone one base away, and base qualities are not on file.

Measured from the cysteine to the phenylalanine, the CDR3 is 17 residues long. The DNA shown is the 51-base CDR3, in frame from base 1. CDR1 and CDR2 were assigned from the germline V gene as SGHTA and FQGNSA. At the junction V is shortened by 5 bases and J by 0 bases, with 20 bases in between. Receptor amplification or capture employed the immunoSEQ multiplex PCR assay. For the multiplex PCR, a mixture combining 60 forward primers for TCR Vbeta segments and 13 reverse primers for TCR Jbeta segments was used. The CDR3 region of rearranged TCR beta genes was amplified from genomic DNA with a multiplex PCR assay. The amplified TCR beta libraries were sequenced on the Illumina HiSeq System as 87-base-pair reads. In the source study's methods: A later analysis counted some 80 million unique TCR beta chains across the 666 repertoires, and 9.5 million to 11 million of these chains were shared by at least two donors. Raw reads were error-corrected and collapsed into unique sequences with a nearest-neighbor algorithm that merged closely related sequences to remove PCR and sequencing errors. To assign V, D and J gene segments, CDR3 sequences were aligned to IMGT reference sequences. For a sequence to be retained, at least a six-nucleotide match to both a V gene segment and a J gene segment was required. A rearrangement was called productive if the CDR3 had no stop codons and remained in frame with V and J, and every other rearrangement was called non-productive. Following IMGT convention, CDR3 was defined as the stretch from the second conserved V-encoded cysteine up to the conserved J-encoded phenylalanine. The earlier analysis of 587 of the donors excluded any sequence lacking an unambiguous match to a single V gene segment. In an earlier analysis of roughly 600 of the donors, a V segment was called functional when productive rearrangements were above 56.7%, and segregating when the standard deviation between donors exceeded 5%. To diagnose cytomegalovirus status from the catalog of TCR beta chain sequences, a statistical classification framework was built. A later analysis assigned V and J genes by comparing TCR nucleotide sequences with IMGT/GENE-DB human TR gene sequences. Using the TCRdist pipeline, a later analysis assigned CDR3 sequences along with most-parsimonious VDJ recombination scenarios. A later analysis defined each TCR beta chain by its CDR3 amino acid sequence plus V-gene family, and excluded reads lacking a unique V-gene family. In a later analysis, 500 to 650 highly shared, low-generation-probability nucleotide sequences were removed to address suspected cross-contamination and a sequencing artifact. In a later analysis, a clonal expansion index was calculated for each public chain from normalized within-repertoire ranks of inferred template counts. Generation probabilities in a later analysis came from a VDJ recombination model fitted to out-of-frame rearrangements, and those results were checked against IGoR. A later analysis scored TCR-TCR, TCR-HLA and TCR-CMV co-occurrence with hypergeometric tests, applying a repertoire-size bias correction to TCR pairs. In a later analysis, false discovery rates were estimated by permuting HLA or CMV assignments 20 times. A later analysis grouped co-occurring TCRs with DBSCAN, adding TCRdist sequence similarity when clustering within HLA-allele-positive subsets. Co-occurrence clustering excluded repertoires with fewer than 30,000 or more than 120,000 public chains, plus five with anomalous nucleotide sharing. Held by TCRdb, this immuneACCESS table contains in-frame sequences only and omits some clones. Under half of the omission traces to an unresolved V gene where checked; the cause of the rest is unknown. The D gene and trimming were derived from the DNA, and the V and J assignments and clone size from that table. Across this sample there are around 130,000 clones, with roughly 70% seen only once. The ten largest clones add up to approximately 3.1% of the sample.

The cohort consisted of 666 healthy bone marrow donors. All cohort members were sampled while nominally healthy, although unrecorded immune exposures were likely present. The donor was CMV seronegative and was included in the group of about 350 seronegative cohort members. Every donor gave a peripheral blood sample, and the peripheral blood mononuclear cells from that sample were used for TCR beta sequencing. Genomic DNA was extracted from the blood cell samples with the Qiagen DNeasy Blood Extraction Kit. The receptor comes from a man aged 25-45 years in good health and CMV-seronegative. The material sequenced was PBMCs. This sequence uses TRBV7-2 and TRBJ2-7; matching of 6 bases hints at TRBD2 as the D gene. CDR3 sequence: CASSGRGGALSSYEQYF. The DNA is as follows: TGTGCCAGCAGCGGCCGGGGCGGGGCGCTCTCCTCCTACGAGCAGTACTTC.